This T cell receptor beta chain was captured in a study of blood T cell repertoires in COVID-19. About the study: Sites in the United States, Italy and Spain provided acute and convalescent COVID-19 samples. Sample material is recorded as cDNA or gDNA derived from T cells, B-cell-depleted T cells, or PBMCs.

Under the authors' procedure: Reference gene primer amplification in the assay estimated nucleated cell counts. Using immunoSEQ multiplex PCR, the repertoire was profiled, and TCRdb retains in-frame clones only, with some absent. V, J and clone size derive from that table, while D and trimming were established from the DNA sequence. The data hold about 120,000 clones, with 78% observed a single time. The CDR3 loop spans 15 amino acids. CDR1 and CDR2 (germline): SGDLS, YYNGEE. Deletions cut 4 bases from V and 7 bases from J, with 18 bases between. Sequencing was carried out using peripheral blood. The genes are TRBV9 and TRBJ2-1; D gene unclear. This TCR came from a man between 65 and 79 years old with acute or convalescent COVID-19. The CDR3 protein is CASSPAALTGNEQFF. CDR3 DNA: TGTGCCAGCAGCCCGGCGGCCCTAACCGGGAATGAGCAGTTCTTC.